This T cell receptor beta chain was retrieved from a study of Tregs in tolerant kidney transplant recipients. The table came from immunoSEQ multiplex PCR; TCRdb's copy has only in-frame clones and leaves some out. Among 90,000 to 120,000 clones listed, 90% were seen once. With V trimmed by 1 base and J by 7 bases, 8 bases remained unmatched. The CDR3 runs to 15 residues. Germline V gene sequence: CDR1 SGHTA, CDR2 FQGNSA. This TCR derives from a human donor who received a combined kidney and bone marrow transplant. The chain uses TRBV7-2 and TRBJ1-2; TRBD1 agrees at 8 bases. This material consisted of CD4+ T cells from blood, taken before the transplant. In DNA form, the CDR3 reads TGTGCCAGCAGCTTAGGGGCGGACAGGGTTAGTGGCTACACCTTC. The encoded protein is CASSLGADRVSGYTF.